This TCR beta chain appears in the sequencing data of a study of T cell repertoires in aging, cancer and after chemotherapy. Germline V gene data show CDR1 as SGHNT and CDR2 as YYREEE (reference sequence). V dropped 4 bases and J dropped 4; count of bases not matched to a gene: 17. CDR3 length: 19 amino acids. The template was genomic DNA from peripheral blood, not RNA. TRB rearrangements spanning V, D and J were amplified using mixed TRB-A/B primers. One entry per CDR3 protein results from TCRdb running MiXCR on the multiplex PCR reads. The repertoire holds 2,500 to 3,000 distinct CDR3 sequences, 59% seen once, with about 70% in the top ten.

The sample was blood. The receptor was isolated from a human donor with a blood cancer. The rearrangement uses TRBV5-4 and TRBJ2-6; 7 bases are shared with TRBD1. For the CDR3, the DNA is TGTGCCAGCAGCCCCAATCCGACAGGGTCCCCCATCGGGGCCAACGTCCTGACTTTC. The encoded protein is CASSPNPTGSPIGANVLTF.